This T cell receptor beta chain was found in a study of early T cells in non-severe SARS-CoV-2 infection. Points from the study as a whole: Sequences matched to VDJdb favored anti-spike CD8 responses, while private and CD4 specificities were missed.

CDR3 length: 13 amino acids. This clonotype was counted between two and nine times. What it recognizes is unknown. Unique molecular identifiers (one per individual cDNA molecule) were attached. TCRdb reprocessed the 5' RACE reads via MiXCR and lists one record per CDR3 protein. Of approximately 77,000 distinct CDR3 sequences listed, roughly an eighth are singletons. The specimen comprised whole blood, sampled at baseline. The clonotype comes from an adult who was a healthcare worker with PCR-confirmed SARS-CoV-2 infection or an uninfected control (not recorded which). The donor label of this sample is uncertain. The V call is TRBV21-1, the J call TRBJ2-7; the D call in the table, TRBD1, was not verified against the DNA. TRBV21-1 is a documented pseudogene. As DNA, the CDR3 is TGTGCCAGCAGCCCCCCTCCTTCCTACGAGCAGTACTTC. Protein product: CASSPPPSYEQYF.